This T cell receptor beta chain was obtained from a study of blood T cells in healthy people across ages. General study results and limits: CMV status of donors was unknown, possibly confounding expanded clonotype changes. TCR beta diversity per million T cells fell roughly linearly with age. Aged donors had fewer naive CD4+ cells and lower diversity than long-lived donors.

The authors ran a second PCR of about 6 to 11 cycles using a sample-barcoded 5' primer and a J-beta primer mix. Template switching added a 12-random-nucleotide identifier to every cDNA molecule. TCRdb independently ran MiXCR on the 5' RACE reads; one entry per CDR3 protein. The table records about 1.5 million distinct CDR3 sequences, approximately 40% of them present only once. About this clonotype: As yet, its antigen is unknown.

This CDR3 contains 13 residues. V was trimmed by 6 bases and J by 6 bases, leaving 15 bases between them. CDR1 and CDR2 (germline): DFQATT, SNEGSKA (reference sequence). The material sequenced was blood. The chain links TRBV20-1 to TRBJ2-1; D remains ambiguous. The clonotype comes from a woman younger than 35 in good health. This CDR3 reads CSANNPGLNEQFF. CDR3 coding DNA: TGCAGTGCCAACAACCCTGGGCTCAATGAGCAGTTCTTC.